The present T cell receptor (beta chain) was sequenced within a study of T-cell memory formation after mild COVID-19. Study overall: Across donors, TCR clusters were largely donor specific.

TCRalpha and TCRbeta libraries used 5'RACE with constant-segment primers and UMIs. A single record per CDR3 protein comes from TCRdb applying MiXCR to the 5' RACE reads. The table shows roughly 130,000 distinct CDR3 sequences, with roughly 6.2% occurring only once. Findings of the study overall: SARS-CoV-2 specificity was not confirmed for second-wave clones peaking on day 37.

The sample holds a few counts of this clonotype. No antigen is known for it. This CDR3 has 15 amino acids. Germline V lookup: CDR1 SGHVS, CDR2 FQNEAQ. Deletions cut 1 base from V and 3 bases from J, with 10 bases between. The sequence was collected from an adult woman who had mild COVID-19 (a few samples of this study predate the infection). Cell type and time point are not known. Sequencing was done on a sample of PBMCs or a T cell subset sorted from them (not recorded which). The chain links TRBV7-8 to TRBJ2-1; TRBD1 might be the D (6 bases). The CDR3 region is CASSLGQANYNEQFF. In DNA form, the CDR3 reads TGTGCCAGCAGCTTAGGACAGGCGAACTACAATGAGCAGTTCTTC.